Shown below are 19 T cell receptor beta chains from a single sample sequenced in a study of post-analysis software for immune sequencing data. General study results and limits: Relative to controls, patients had five TRBV segments at higher frequency, with TRBV5-6, TRBV5-1 and TRBV20-1 among these.

Unique molecular identifiers were carried by the TCR beta cDNA libraries. MiXCR, applied by TCRdb to the PCR reads, yields one record per CDR3 protein. This repertoire shows 750,000 to 950,000 distinct CDR3 sequences, approximately 53% found once; its top ten account for 4.6%. No cognate antigen is known for these TCRs. The sample consisted of blood. These receptors were collected from a girl between 10 and 17 years old with multiple sclerosis.

The chain has TRBV7-9 and TRBJ1-2; tentative D call: TRBD1 (6 bases). The CDR3 totals 12 residues. V shed 5 bases and J shed 7 bases, with 11 bases lying between them. Germline CDR1 and CDR2: SEHNR and FQNEAQ (reference sequence). CDR3 DNA: TGTGCCAGCAGCGGAACAGGGTTTGGCTACACCTTC. Protein sequence: CASSGTGFGYTF.

This clonotype occurred once. This sequence joins TRBV4-2 and TRBJ2-7; TRBD2 agrees at 10 bases. The length of the CDR3 is 16 residues. Trimming at V came to 0 bases and at J to 7 bases, leaving 9 bases not matched to a gene. Germline CDR1 LGHNA, CDR2 YNFKEQ. CDR3 loop: CASSQEPSGSYNEQYF. Here the CDR3 DNA reads TGTGCCAGCAGCCAAGAGCCTAGCGGGAGCTACAATGAGCAGTACTTC.

The genes are TRBV7-2 and TRBJ2-7; 8 bases fit TRBD2. The ends lost 2 bases at V and 3 bases at J; junction bases unmatched: 6. The length of the CDR3 is 15 residues. Per the germline V gene, CDR1 is SGHTA and CDR2 is FQGNSA. The CDR3 DNA reads TGTGCCAGCAGCTTATACGGGAGGGGTTACTACGAGCAGTACTTC. Amino acid sequence: CASSLYGRGYYEQYF.

This clonotype turned up a few times. This chain links TRBV12-3 or TRBV12-4 with TRBJ1-2, with 8 nucleotides matching TRBD1. The trim removed 6 bases at V and 8 bases at J, leaving 5 bases unmatched. The CDR3 extends over 12 amino acids. For the CDR3, the DNA is TGTGCCAGCAGGAGACAGGGGATGGGCTACACCTTC. Amino acid sequence: CASRRQGMGYTF.

This chain connects TRBV5-1 to TRBJ1-1; 9 bases map to TRBD1. Germline values: CDR1 SGHRS, CDR2 YFSETQ. V trimming: 1 base; J trimming: 4 bases; junction bases outside the gene matches: 5. The CDR3 is 15 residues long. In DNA form, the CDR3 reads TGCGCCAGCAGCTTGAACAGGGGGCTTGGCACTGAAGCTTTCTTT. Its translation is CASSLNRGLGTEAFF.

The J gene is TRBJ2-6, the V gene TRBV12-3 or TRBV12-4; D gene unclear. The CDR3 is 16 residues long. Trimming took 3 bases from V and 0 from J, leaving 9 bases between them. CDR3 nucleotides: TGTGCCAGCAGTTTTCAAAAACACTCTGGGGCCAACGTCCTGACTTTC. This encodes CASSFQKHSGANVLTF.

The CDR3 sequence is CASSFTSGGYEQFF. CDR3 nucleotides: TGCGCCAGCAGCTTCACTAGCGGGGGTTATGAGCAGTTCTTC. J is TRBJ2-1 and V is TRBV5-1; 11 nucleotides agree with TRBD2. The CDR3 sequence is 14 residues long. The ends lost 2 bases at V and 8 bases at J; junction bases unmatched: 3. Germline V lookup: CDR1 SGHRS, CDR2 YFSETQ.

In its sample, this clonotype was seen a few times. The rearrangement uses TRBV5-1 and TRBJ2-7; 10 nucleotides agree with TRBD2. V shed 5 bases and J 5 bases; nucleotides not matched to a gene: 7. Germline V gene data show CDR1 as SGHRS and CDR2 as YFSETQ. This CDR3 is built from 14 residues. CDR3 sequence: CASRQGLAFDEQYF. Here the CDR3 DNA reads TGCGCCAGCAGGCAGGGACTAGCGTTCGACGAGCAGTACTTC.

V usage is TRBV5-1 and J usage is TRBJ1-2, with D possibly being TRBD1 (5 bases). V was cut by 3 bases and J by 3 bases, with 15 bases left in between. This CDR3 contains 15 residues. From germline, CDR1 is SGHRS and CDR2 YFSETQ. This CDR3 reads CASSWGRGLDYGYTF. CDR3 nucleotides: TGCGCCAGCAGCTGGGGGAGAGGGTTGGACTATGGCTACACCTTC.

This clonotype was observed a single time. The chain employs TRBV12-3 or TRBV12-4 and TRBJ2-1, with 11 bases lining up with TRBD2. The CDR3 has 13 amino acids. The V segment lost 9 bases and the J segment 10 bases; nucleotides outside the gene matches: 8. This CDR3 is CASRTSGRYEQFF. The DNA for the CDR3 is TGTGCCAGTCGTACTAGCGGGAGATACGAGCAGTTCTTC.

The J gene is TRBJ2-7, the V gene TRBV29-1, with no clear D. The CDR3 extends over 13 amino acids. Germline V gives CDR1 SQVTM, CDR2 ANQGSEA. V gave up 6 bases and J gave up 2 bases, with 14 bases separating them. In nucleotides, the CDR3 is TGCAGCGTCGGCGCAGGAGCCACCTACGAGCAGTACTTC. Protein sequence: CSVGAGATYEQYF.

The J gene is TRBJ2-7, the V gene TRBV4-1; 9 bases line up with TRBD2. The CDR3 runs 16 residues. The germline gives CDR1 MGHRA, CDR2 YSYEKL. With V trimmed by 3 bases and J by 0 bases, 6 bases remained unmatched. CDR3 DNA sequence: TGCGCCAGCAGCCAGATTAGCGGGGGAGTCTCCTACGAGCAGTACTTC. This gives the protein CASSQISGGVSYEQYF.

The V call is TRBV27, the J call TRBJ1-1, with D maybe TRBD1 (6 bases). The CDR3 runs 15 residues. Trimming took 4 bases from V and 6 from J, leaving 18 bases between them. Germline V gene data show CDR1 as MNHEY and CDR2 as SMNVEV (reference sequence). CDR3 in DNA: TGTGCCAGCAGTTCGGGGGCCGCCGGGGATGCTGAAGCTTTCTTT. This gives the protein CASSSGAAGDAEAFF.

The chain combines TRBV24-1 with TRBJ1-5, with D uncertain. The germline CDR1 and CDR2 sequences are KGHDR and SFDVKD. This CDR3 region has 16 residues. Trimming removed 1 base from V and 0 bases from J, with 9 bases in between. The CDR3 protein is CATSDLKQNSNQPQHF. The CDR3 DNA follows: TGTGCCACCAGTGATTTAAAACAGAATAGCAATCAGCCCCAGCATTTT.

This clonotype was recorded once. The rearrangement uses TRBV15 and TRBJ2-1; 7 bases line up with TRBD2. The CDR3 has 14 residues. CDR1 and CDR2 (germline): LNHNV, YYDKDF (reference sequence). V shed 0 bases and J 5 bases; nucleotides not matched to a gene: 1. The CDR3 loop reads CATSRDGGDNEQFF. The CDR3 DNA reads TGTGCCACCAGCAGAGATGGGGGGGACAATGAGCAGTTCTTC.

This clonotype has only a few counts. V is TRBV12-3 or TRBV12-4 and J is TRBJ2-5, with unresolved D. The CDR3 runs to 13 residues. V gave up 5 bases and J gave up 5 bases, with 12 bases separating them. The CDR3 coding sequence is TGTGCCAGCAGTCTGTCTATAGGGGAGACCCAGTACTTC. The encoded protein is CASSLSIGETQYF.

This chain connects TRBV12-3 or TRBV12-4 to TRBJ2-3, with D unclear. The CDR3 contains 11 residues. Deletions cut 10 bases from V and 4 bases from J, with 9 bases between. The CDR3 region is CATLTADTQYF. DNA of the CDR3: TGTGCCACCCTTACAGCAGATACGCAGTATTTT.

The gene calls are TRBV20-1 and TRBJ2-7; 12 nucleotides line up with TRBD2. The CDR3 loop spans 15 amino acids. Germline CDR1 reads DFQATT; CDR2 reads SNEGSKA (reference sequence). V lost 3 bases to trimming and J lost 4 bases; unmatched junction nucleotides: 7. CDR3 region: CSASPPSGRGYEQYF. The CDR3 nucleotides read TGCAGTGCTAGCCCACCTAGCGGGAGGGGTTACGAGCAGTACTTC.

Turning to this clonotype: The junction shows a germline mismatch at one end, possibly a read error. The genes are TRBV12-3 or TRBV12-4 and TRBJ1-6; D gene uncertain. The length of the CDR3 is 15 residues. In nucleotides, the CDR3 is TGTGCCAGCAGCCTCCGGGGTCTTGATAATTCGCCCCTCCACTTT. It translates to CASSLRGLDNSPLHF.